These 30 T cell receptor beta chains were sequenced from one sample in a study of cytomegalovirus exposure and HLA in healthy donors. It was with 60 Vbeta and 13 Jbeta primers that the PCR ran. Profiled with immunoSEQ multiplex PCR; TCRdb holds only in-frame clones, not every one. Of over 100,000 clones detected, 70% to 80% appear once; the ten largest clones hold around 3%. Material: PBMCs. These receptors all come from a woman aged 18-35 years in good health and CMV-seropositive.

The chain has TRBV5-6 and TRBJ2-3; D not resolved. This CDR3 is built from 15 residues. Germline CDR1 is SGHDT and CDR2 is YYEEEE. Trimming left V 1 base short and J 2 bases short, with 11 bases between. CDR3 coding DNA: TGTGCCAGCAGCTTGAATGCACTTTTCACAGATACGCAGTATTTT. Its protein product is CASSLNALFTDTQYF.

The CDR3 loop reads CASSQREGPHEQYF. The CDR3 DNA is TGTGCCAGCAGTCAGCGGGAGGGCCCCCACGAGCAGTACTTC. This chain uses TRBV28 with TRBJ2-7, with TRBD2 matching over 10 bases. V trimming: 5 bases; J trimming: 5 bases; junction bases outside the gene matches: 6. The germline gives CDR1 MDHEN, CDR2 SYDVKM. CDR3 size: 14 residues.

The genes are TRBV14 and TRBJ2-7; TRBD1 might be the D (6 bases). Trimming cost V 0 bases and J 6 bases, with 18 bases left between them. The CDR3 loop spans 16 amino acids. Germline values: CDR1 SGHDN, CDR2 FVKESK. CDR3 amino acids: CASSQDLAVLGGEQYF. The CDR3, as DNA: TGTGCCAGCAGCCAAGATCTCGCGGTCTTAGGGGGCGAGCAGTACTTC.

This clone appeared a few times. The rearrangement joins TRBV5-4 to TRBJ1-1; TRBD1 might be the D (5 bases). The CDR3 has 15 residues. Germline V gene sequence: CDR1 SGHNT, CDR2 YYREEE (reference sequence). The V gene lost 2 bases and the J gene lost 3 bases, with 14 bases spanning the gap. In nucleotides, the CDR3 is TGTGCCAGCAGCTTCCTCAGGGAGGTCGACACTGAAGCTTTCTTT. This gives the protein CASSFLREVDTEAFF.

There are a few counts of this clone. The genes are TRBV9 and TRBJ1-2; TRBD1 aligns across 10 bases. CDR1 is SGDLS, CDR2 YYNGEE, per germline. The CDR3 covers 14 residues. V gave up 3 bases and J gave up 8 bases; unmatched junction bases: 7. The CDR3 region has the DNA TGTGCCAGCAGCGCGGACAGGGGGGGAGGGGGCTACACCTTC. This sequence encodes CASSADRGGGGYTF.

The chain combines TRBV20-1 with TRBJ2-1; possibly TRBD2 for D (6 bases). V was trimmed by 4 bases and J by 12 bases, leaving 13 bases between them. The length of the CDR3 is 11 residues. Germline CDR1 DFQATT, CDR2 SNEGSKA (reference sequence). The CDR3 nucleotides are TGCAGTGCTACTTCGGGAGTGCGGCAGTTCTTC. Protein product: CSATSGVRQFF.

The chain has TRBV27 and TRBJ2-2; possibly TRBD1 for D (5 bases). CDR1 is MNHEY, CDR2 SMNVEV, per germline (reference sequence). There are 17 residues in the CDR3. V gave up 6 bases and J gave up 2 bases, with 19 bases separating them. CDR3 region: CASSRQGDSSNTGELFF. In DNA, the CDR3 is TGTGCCAGCAGCCGTCAGGGCGACAGTTCTAACACCGGGGAGCTGTTTTTT.

V usage is TRBV6-5 and J usage is TRBJ1-2; no reliable D call. Trimming took off 0 bases at V and 4 bases at J, with 6 bases between the two ends. Germline CDR1 MNHEY, CDR2 SVGAGI. The CDR3 covers 13 residues. The CDR3: CASSYSVGYGYTF. The CDR3 region has the DNA TGTGCCAGCAGTTACTCGGTCGGCTATGGCTACACCTTC.

This chain links TRBV28 with TRBJ1-5, with 9 bases lining up with TRBD1. The trim removed 5 bases at V and 6 bases at J, leaving 5 bases unmatched. CDR1 and CDR2 (germline): MDHEN, SYDVKM. CDR3 length: 14 amino acids. The CDR3: CASSPYRGPQPQHF. CDR3 bases: TGTGCCAGCAGTCCCTACAGGGGGCCTCAGCCCCAGCATTTT.

The rearrangement links TRBV2 to TRBJ2-7; the match to TRBD2 covers 11 bases. CDR1 is SNHLY and CDR2 is FYNNEI in the germline V gene. This CDR3 spans 15 amino acids. V dropped 6 bases and J dropped 3; count of bases not matched to a gene: 7. CDR3: CASSSGTSGIYEQYF. The CDR3 DNA is TGTGCCAGCAGCTCCGGGACTAGCGGAATCTACGAGCAGTACTTC. The variable domain in full, completed from reference TRBV2 and TRBJ2-7, reads EPEVTQTPSHQVTQMGQEVILRCVPISNHLYFYWYRQILGQKVEFLVSFYNNEISEKSEIFDDQFSVERPDGSNFTLKIRSTKLEDSAMYFCASSSGTSGIYEQYFGPGTRLTVT.

The chain has TRBV28 and TRBJ2-3; no reliable D call. This CDR3 is built from 13 residues. Per the germline V gene, CDR1 is MDHEN and CDR2 is SYDVKM. Trimming removed 1 base at V and 1 base at J, with 3 bases between. The CDR3 nucleotides read TGTGCCAGCAGTTTATCGGGCACAGATACGCAGTATTTT. Translation gives CASSLSGTDTQYF.

This chain connects TRBV11-1 to TRBJ1-6; 7 nucleotides line up with TRBD1. Germline V CDR1 and CDR2: SGHAT, FQDESV (reference sequence). V dropped 5 bases and J dropped 7; count of bases not matched to a gene: 8. This CDR3 region has 15 residues. CDR3 sequence reads: CASSEDREDNSPLHF. CDR3 bases: TGTGCCAGCAGCGAAGACAGGGAGGACAATTCACCCCTCCACTTT.

This clone was counted a single time. The chain employs TRBV7-3 and TRBJ2-5; possible D gene TRBD2, 5 bases. Germline CDR1 is SGHTA and CDR2 is FQGTGA. The V and J ends lost 5 bases and 1 base respectively, with 8 bases between them. The CDR3 runs 13 residues. CDR3 nucleotide sequence: TGTGCCAGCAGCCCCCGGGGCCAAGAGACCCAGTACTTC. It encodes CASSPRGQETQYF.

This clone was seen a few times. This sequence joins TRBV6-5 and TRBJ2-7, with D possibly being TRBD1 (6 bases). CDR3 size: 15 residues. The germline gives CDR1 MNHEY, CDR2 SVGAGI. V lost 10 bases to trimming and J lost 2 bases, with 21 bases between them. DNA of the CDR3: TGTGCCACCGAGGGGCGGGCAGGGGCGACCTACGAGCAGTACTTC. Translated: CATEGRAGATYEQYF.

The chain links TRBV6-5 to TRBJ2-7, with a weak D call TRBD2 (5 bases). Trimming cost V 6 bases and J 2 bases, with 17 bases left between them. Germline CDR1 reads MNHEY; CDR2 reads SVGAGI. The CDR3 spans 15 residues. The CDR3 sequence is CASSPRDPATYEQYF. CDR3 DNA: TGTGCCAGCAGCCCCCGGGATCCGGCTACCTACGAGCAGTACTTC.

This chain links TRBV7-3 with TRBJ1-2; D is ambiguous. CDR3 length equals 13 residues. With 1 base removed from V and 8 bases from J, the gap between germline ends came to 11 bases. Germline V gene sequence: CDR1 SGHTA, CDR2 FQGTGA. The CDR3 DNA sequence: TGTGCCAGCAGCTTAAGTACTGCTCTCGGCTACACCTTC. Its translation: CASSLSTALGYTF. Variable domain in full (rest from reference TRBV7-3 and TRBJ1-2): GAGVSQTPSNKVTEKGKYVELRCDPISGHTALYWYRQSLGQGPEFLIYFQGTGAADDSGLPNDRFFAVRPEGSVSTLKIQRTERGDSAVYLCASSLSTALGYTFGSGTRLTVV.

This chain joins TRBV2 and TRBJ1-4; weak D call: TRBD1 (5 bases). Between the trimmed V and J ends, which lost 6 bases and 4 bases, there was a span of 15 bases. The CDR3 is 15 residues long. Germline values: CDR1 SNHLY, CDR2 FYNNEI. CDR3 amino acids: CASRGAGYLNEKLFF. DNA of the CDR3: TGTGCCAGCAGGGGCGCAGGGTACCTTAATGAAAAACTGTTTTTT. Based on the CDR3 plus reference TRBV2 and TRBJ1-4, the full variable domain is EPEVTQTPSHQVTQMGQEVILRCVPISNHLYFYWYRQILGQKVEFLVSFYNNEISEKSEIFDDQFSVERPDGSNFTLKIRSTKLEDSAMYFCASRGAGYLNEKLFFGSGTQLSVL.

The chain combines TRBV6-1 with TRBJ2-1; D remains unclear. The CDR3 spans 14 residues. V dropped 7 bases and J dropped 0 bases, with 10 bases sitting between them. Germline V gene data show CDR1 as MNHNS and CDR2 as SASEGT. In DNA, the CDR3 is TGTGCCAGCAAGAGAGCTGACTCCTACAATGAGCAGTTCTTC. The encoded protein is CASKRADSYNEQFF.

The V and J genes are TRBV7-9 and TRBJ2-3; the match to TRBD2 covers 7 bases. From germline, CDR1 is SEHNR and CDR2 FQNEAQ (reference sequence). V lost 0 bases, J lost 0 bases, and 0 bases stayed unmatched. This CDR3 region has 15 residues. CDR3 sequence: CASSLAGGSTDTQYF. The CDR3 bases are TGTGCCAGCAGCTTAGCGGGAGGGAGCACAGATACGCAGTATTTT.

The gene calls are TRBV6-4 and TRBJ2-1, with 8 bases lining up with TRBD2. The J segment lost 6 bases and the V segment lost 2 bases, leaving 0 bases of the junction unmatched. CDR1 is MRHNA and CDR2 is SNTAGT in the germline V gene. This CDR3 has 13 amino acids. CDR3 residues: CASSDGTSNEQFF. CDR3 DNA: TGTGCCAGCAGTGACGGGACTAGCAATGAGCAGTTCTTC.

The CDR3 DNA sequence: TGCGCCAGCAGCTTTGGACAGGGGTTTAGGAATGAGCAGTTCTTC. Its protein product is CASSFGQGFRNEQFF. The chain has TRBV5-1 and TRBJ2-1, with 9 bases that match TRBD1. The V gene end was trimmed by 2 bases and the J gene end by 7 bases; junction bases not matched to a gene: 7. This CDR3 is built from 15 residues. Looked up from germline, CDR1 is SGHRS and CDR2 is YFSETQ.

The chain links TRBV12-5 to TRBJ2-2; tentative D call: TRBD2 (5 bases). The CDR3 is 12 residues long. With 5 bases removed from V and 4 bases from J, the gap between germline ends came to 5 bases. Germline loops: CDR1 LGHNT, CDR2 FRNRAP. In DNA form, the CDR3 reads TGTGCTAGTGGTCGGGGCACCGGGGAGCTGTTTTTT. Translated: CASGRGTGELFF.

This clone was seen only a few times. V gene TRBV11-2 combines with J gene TRBJ1-1, with D possibly TRBD1 on 6 matching bases. Trimming removed 5 bases from V and 1 base from J, with 11 bases in between. The CDR3 loop spans 14 amino acids. Germline CDR1 is SGHAT and CDR2 is FQNNGV. CDR3 region: CASSKRTANTEAFF. The CDR3 DNA follows: TGTGCCAGCAGCAAAAGGACAGCGAACACTGAAGCTTTCTTT.

V usage is TRBV4-1 and J usage is TRBJ2-1, with TRBD2 matching over 9 bases. Germline V gene lookup returns CDR1 MGHRA and CDR2 YSYEKL. J was trimmed by 3 bases and V by 1 base; bases with no gene match: 13. There are 19 residues in the CDR3. As DNA, the CDR3 is TGCGCCAGCAGCCAAGGAAGGATGGGCGGGACTAGCAACTACAATGAGCAGTTCTTC. It codes for CASSQGRMGGTSNYNEQFF.

The chain employs TRBV5-1 and TRBJ1-1; 7 nucleotides agree with TRBD1. The CDR3 sequence is 14 residues long. V was clipped by 2 bases and J by 4 bases; unmatched bases: 5. Germline V gives CDR1 SGHRS, CDR2 YFSETQ. The chain's CDR3 is CASSLEGAGTEAFF. The CDR3 coding sequence is TGCGCCAGCAGCTTAGAGGGGGCGGGCACTGAAGCTTTCTTT. Full variable domain (remainder filled in from reference TRBV5-1 and TRBJ1-1): KAGVTQTPRYLIKTRGQQVTLSCSPISGHRSVSWYQQTPGQGLQFLFEYFSETQRNKGNFPGRFSGRQFSNSRSEMNVSTLELGDSALYLCASSLEGAGTEAFFGQGTRLTVV.

V and J are TRBV28 and TRBJ1-1, with no clear D. Germline V gene data show CDR1 as MDHEN and CDR2 as SYDVKM. The CDR3 consists of 15 residues. V lost 4 bases and J lost 0, with 12 bases in between. The CDR3 sequence is CASSWREGLNTEAFF. The CDR3 DNA reads TGTGCCAGCAGTTGGAGGGAAGGACTGAACACTGAAGCTTTCTTT.

V usage is TRBV5-1 and J usage is TRBJ2-1, with 10 bases matching TRBD1. Germline V gives CDR1 SGHRS, CDR2 YFSETQ. The CDR3 covers 14 residues. V shed 0 bases, J shed 7 bases, and the junction held 1 base outside the gene matches. The CDR3 nucleotides read TGCGCCAGCAGCTTGGGACAGGGGGCTAATGAGCAGTTCTTC. Protein sequence: CASSLGQGANEQFF.

The genes are TRBV15 and TRBJ2-3; TRBD2 matches 13 bases. Germline V gene lookup returns CDR1 LNHNV and CDR2 YYDKDF (reference sequence). Trimming removed 7 bases from V and 3 bases from J; junction bases left unmatched: 7. The CDR3 length is 16 residues. DNA for the CDR3: TGTGCCACCAAATTAGGGACTAGCGGGACAACAGATACGCAGTATTTT. It encodes CATKLGTSGTTDTQYF.

V usage is TRBV5-4 and J usage is TRBJ2-1; no clear D. Trimming stripped 0 bases from V and 6 bases from J, with 7 bases between. The CDR3 has 13 residues. Germline CDR1 reads SGHNT; CDR2 reads YYREEE (reference sequence). The CDR3 region has the DNA TGTGCCAGCAGCTTGGGGCCCGCCAATGAGCAGTTCTTC. Translated, it gives CASSLGPANEQFF. Complete variable domain (other parts from reference TRBV5-4 and TRBJ2-1): ETGVTQSPTHLIKTRGQQVTLRCSSQSGHNTVSWYQQALGQGPQFIFQYYREEENGRGNFPPRFSGLQFPNYSSELNVNALELDDSALYLCASSLGPANEQFFGPGTRLTVL.

The chain combines TRBV5-1 with TRBJ2-1; 13 bases agree with TRBD2. The junction had 4 bases not matched to a gene; V was cut back by 0 bases and J by 7 bases. Germline CDR1 and CDR2: SGHRS and YFSETQ. The CDR3 runs to 16 residues. CDR3 DNA: TGCGCCAGCAGCTTGGAACTAGCGGGAGGGTTTAATGAGCAGTTCTTC. Its protein product is CASSLELAGGFNEQFF.